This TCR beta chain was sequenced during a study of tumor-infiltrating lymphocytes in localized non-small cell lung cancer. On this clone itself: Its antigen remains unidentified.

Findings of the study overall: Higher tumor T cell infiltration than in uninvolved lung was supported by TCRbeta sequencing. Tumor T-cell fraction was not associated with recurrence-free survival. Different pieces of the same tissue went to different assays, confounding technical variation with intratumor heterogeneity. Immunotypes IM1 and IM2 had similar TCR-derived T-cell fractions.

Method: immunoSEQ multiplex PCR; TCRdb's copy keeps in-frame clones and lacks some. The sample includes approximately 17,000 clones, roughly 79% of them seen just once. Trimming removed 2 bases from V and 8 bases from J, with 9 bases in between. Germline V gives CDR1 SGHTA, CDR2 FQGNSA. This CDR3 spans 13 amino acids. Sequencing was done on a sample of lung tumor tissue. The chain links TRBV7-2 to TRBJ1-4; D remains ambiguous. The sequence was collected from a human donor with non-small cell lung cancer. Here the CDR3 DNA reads TGTGCCAGCAGCTTACTGGGCGGCGAAAAACTGTTTTTT. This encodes CASSLLGGEKLFF.